These T cell receptor beta chains were read from a single sample in a study of CD8 T cells in ankylosing spondylitis. TCRdb re-analysed the 5' RACE reads in MiXCR, keeping a single row per CDR3 protein. The sample carries about 220,000 distinct CDR3 sequences, 8% to 11% recorded once. The sample taken for sequencing was blood, either unsorted or a sorted T cell fraction (not recorded which). Every receptor here comes from a male donor with ankylosing spondylitis or in good health (not recorded which). The CDR3 runs from the conserved cysteine through the conserved F or W. The D gene is left open where the match is weak. Clone size, where shown, is once, few, many, or a class for clones that have expanded.

>TRBJ2-5|TRBV7-6|few|NA
TGTGCCAGCAGCTTAGGGGCCCAGCCCCAGGAGACCCAGTACTTC
CASSLGAQPQETQYF
>TRBJ1-2|TRBV20-1|many|NA
TGCAGTGCTAGAGATCTTTCGGGTCTCCTCAACTATGGCTACACCTTC
CSARDLSGLLNYGYTF
>TRBJ1-5|TRBV5-1|NA|NA
TGCGCCAGCAGCTTGCAAGGGGCAGAGAGCAATCAGCCCCAGCATTTT
CASSLQGAESNQPQHF
>TRBJ2-1|TRBV7-7|many|TRBD1
TGTGCTAGCAGTAGGGGACAGCTTAATGAGCAGTTCTTC
CASSRGQLNEQFF
>TRBJ2-1|TRBV3-1|many|NA
TGTGCCAGCAGCCCGCAGGGTAGCTCCTACAATGAGCAGTTCTTC
CASSPQGSSYNEQFF
>TRBJ1-2|TRBV15|few|NA
TGTGCCACCAGCAGAGATGACAGTACTTACTATGGCTACACCTTC
CATSRDDSTYYGYTF
>TRBJ1-6|TRBV20-1|many|TRBD1
TGCAGTGCTAGTCCCGACAGGGGGAATTCACCCCTCCACTTT
CSASPDRGNSPLHF
>TRBJ2-7|TRBV18|NA|NA
TGTGCCAGCTCCCAGACCGAGCAGTACTTC
CASSQTEQYF
>TRBJ2-5|TRBV12-3/TRBV12-4|many|NA
TGTGCCAGCAGTTTCGACAGGGGCGGGGGCCAAGAGACCCAGTACTTC
CASSFDRGGGQETQYF
>TRBJ2-3|TRBV10-3|many|TRBD1
TGTGCCATCAGTCCCGGGACAGGGAGCGATACGCAGTATTTT
CAISPGTGSDTQYF
>TRBJ1-2|TRBV24-1|many|NA
TGTGCCACGGGACATGAGGGATCGAGTGGCTACACCTTC
CATGHEGSSGYTF
>TRBJ2-3|TRBV5-1|NA|TRBD1
TGCGCCAGCAACTTGCGGGACAGGGATTGGACAGATACGCATTATTTT
CASNLRDRDWTDTHYF
>TRBJ2-3|TRBV20-1|many|NA
TGCAGTGCTAGGGGGGAAGATACGCAGTATTTT
CSARGEDTQYF
>TRBJ2-2|TRBV24-1|NA|NA
TGTGCCACCAGTGAGACAAGGGCGAACACCGGGGAGCTGTTTTTT
CATSETRANTGELFF
>TRBJ2-7|TRBV3-1|few|NA
TGTGCCAGCAGCCAATTAGCCAGTACCTACGAGCAGTACTTC
CASSQLASTYEQYF
>TRBJ2-4|TRBV7-2|NA|TRBD2
TGTGCCAGCAGCTTTACTAGCGCCGCAAGCATTCAGTACTTC
CASSFTSAASIQYF